This T cell receptor (beta chain) came from a study of molecular identifiers for immune sequencing clone quantification. This clonotype has at least ten counts. Its specificity is not known. General observations from the study: Spiked Jurkat TCR RNA equal to one cell could reportedly be picked out among some 1 million naive cells. Clones that had above 20 RNA copies took up over 99% of effector molecules but under 1% in naive cells.

In TCRdb, the PCR reads were re-called with MiXCR into one record per CDR3 protein. The sample lists under 800,000 distinct CDR3 sequences, 25% occurring once. The CDR3 is made up of 15 amino acids. Trimming shortened V by 6 bases and J by 0 bases, and 14 bases separated the two germline ends. Sequencing input: naive CD8+ T cells from blood, with Jurkat cell RNA spiked in. This sample's subset: FACS-sorted CD8+CD4-CCR7+CD45RA+ naive T cells. This sequence originates from a human donor in good health. Some libraries in this study had Jurkat cell RNA spiked in. The rearrangement uses TRBV12-3 or TRBV12-4 and TRBJ1-1, with D possibly TRBD1 on 5 matching bases. CDR3 bases: TGTGCCAGCAGGGGAGGCGGGGGGATGAACACTGAAGCTTTCTTT. Translating gives CASRGGGGMNTEAFF.